The clone carrying this T cell receptor beta chain was counted once. Its antigen is not identified. One end of the junction does not line up with germline, which may come from a read error. This record belongs to a study of blood T cells in healthy people across ages. As for the study in general: Capturing about one barcoded beta molecule per two T cells was achieved by template switching. Study-wide results and limits: Naive CD4+ cell counts and diversity both ran higher in long-lived than in aged donors.

Then a second PCR, running about 6 to 12 cycles, was carried out with a sample-barcoded 5' primer and a J-beta primer mix. TCRdb processed the 5' RACE reads anew with MiXCR; each CDR3 protein has one entry. The sample has some 1.5 million distinct CDR3 sequences, 28% seen once; the top ten hold 7.7%. This CDR3 has 11 residues. What was sequenced was blood. The receptor comes from a woman aged 30 to 39 in good health. The chain couples TRBV12-3 or TRBV12-4 to TRBJ2-3; D ambiguous. The CDR3 region is CAGSETDTQYF. In DNA form, the CDR3 reads TGTGCCGGCAGTGAGACAGATACGCAGTATTTT.